In its sample, the clone carrying this TCR beta chain was seen once. In the authors' methods: Reference gene primer amplification gave estimated nucleated cell counts. TCRdb's copy holds only in-frame clones and misses some; the assay was immunoSEQ multiplex PCR. V and J calls and clone size are those listed in that table; D and trimming were worked out from the DNA. The table lists some 110,000 clones, roughly nine tenths of them singletons. The data belong to a study of blood T cell repertoires in COVID-19. As for the study in general: The samples span acute and convalescent COVID-19 from the United States, Italy and Spain. PBMCs, B-cell-depleted T cells, or T cells were the source of the cDNA or gDNA that made up the material.

J was trimmed by 7 bases and V by 3 bases; bases with no gene match: 2. There are 14 residues in the CDR3. Germline values: CDR1 MNHNS, CDR2 SASEGT. This receptor was identified in a human donor in a cohort sampled during active COVID-19. The rearrangement joins TRBV6-1 to TRBJ2-1, with 11 nucleotides matching TRBD2. The sample taken for sequencing was peripheral blood. As DNA, the CDR3 is TGTGCCAGCAGTGACCCTAGCGGGGGGAATGAGCAGTTCTTC. Translation gives CASSDPSGGNEQFF.